This T cell receptor beta chain was observed in a study of T cell clonotyping in hematopoietic cell transplantation. The study's findings and limits: CD4 and CD8 repertoire contributions could not be separated without sorting. At the given depth, recipient repertoires were over 95% de novo clonotypes. Pathologically expanded recipient clonotypes increased progressively from day 30 to day 180 as diversity fell.

Sequenced by immunoSEQ multiplex PCR; TCRdb stores in-frame clones only, minus some. The table has thousands of clones, 90% to 97% seen once; the top ten hold under 3%. About this clone itself: Its antigen is still unknown.

The CDR3 sequence is 15 residues long. The V gene's germline CDR1 is GTSNPN and CDR2 SVGIG (reference sequence). Trimming cost V 2 bases and J 9 bases, with 22 bases left between them. The gene calls are TRBV30 and TRBJ1-2; no definite D call. The TCR sequence derives from a male patient in his 40s who had an allogeneic stem cell transplant from a related donor, so the T cells may come from the graft donor. Some clones in this sample may be carry-over from other donors' samples. The material sequenced was PBMCs, taken 100 days after allogeneic stem cell transplant. This chain's CDR3 is CAWSSNNSPTSSYTF. The CDR3 DNA reads as TGTGCCTGGAGTTCAAACAACAGTCCCACCTCGAGCTACACCTTC.